This T cell receptor beta chain was documented in a study of OX40 agonist ivuxolimab in advanced cancers. Notes on the study in general: With doses of 0.1 to 3.0 mg/kg, CD4+ and CD8+ blood T cells had undergone clonal expansion by week 6.

In regard to this clone: Its target is unknown.

V was cut by 2 bases and J by 8 bases, with 12 bases left in between. This CDR3 contains 13 residues. Germline V gene lookup returns CDR1 SEHNR and CDR2 FQNEAQ (reference sequence). TCRdb keeps only in-frame clones here, not all; method: immunoSEQ multiplex PCR. The sample lists tens of thousands of clones; around four fifths were seen once. This TCR derives from an adult with an advanced solid tumor such as melanoma, head and neck, liver or kidney cancer. The chain recombines TRBV7-9 with TRBJ1-2, with a tentative D call TRBD1 (6 bases). The material sequenced was CD4+ or CD8+ T cells sorted from blood, taken in a trial of the OX40 agonist ivuxolimab. The CDR3 nucleotides read TGTGCCAGCAGCTTAAAACAGGGCGGGGGCTACACCTTC. It specifies CASSLKQGGGYTF.